This T cell receptor (beta chain) emerged from a study of blood T cells in healthy people across ages (dated by TCRdb to about 2015). Study-wide context: In model experiments, roughly one uniquely barcoded TCR beta cDNA molecule per two T cells was captured by template switching. Age-related changes in TCR beta repertoire diversity were measured in the study by deep sequencing normalized with unique cDNA molecular identifiers. The donors were split into four age groups: young (average 16 years), middle-aged (about 40), aged (roughly 60) and long-lived (about 74). For two donors (one aged 18 to 30 and one aged 80 or older), the study analyzed two additional independent replicas of 1 million unique cDNA reads from the same blood draw. On the study overall, not on this receptor specifically: Estimates of total diversity from one million sequenced T cells were regarded as lower bounds and underestimates. Bulk unsorted PBMC profiling prevented conclusive comparison of naive and antigen-experienced compartments. A strong correlation was found between observed TCR beta diversity and the percentage of naive T cells measured by flow cytometry. Compared with the aged group, more naive CD4+ T cells, fewer expanded clones and increased TCR diversity were shown by the long-lived group, suggesting age selection. As age increased, observed TCR beta diversity per million T cells dropped in a roughly linear way, and a significant reduction was already evident by age about 40. Donor CMV infection status was unknown, potentially confounding age-related changes in expanded clonotypes.

Turning to this clonotype: Its antigen is currently not known. There are no base qualities to consult, and no much larger clone falls within one base.

Receptor libraries were prepared by 5' RACE. Instrument on record: Illumina HiSeq 2500. A second PCR of about 7 to 12 cycles was run with a J-beta primer mix and a sample-barcoded 5' primer. A unique molecular identifier was introduced onto each TCR beta cDNA molecule by a template-switch 5' adaptor carrying 12 random nucleotides. Each sample yielded at least 2.5 million CDR3-containing paired-end reads. First-strand cDNA synthesis was performed from all RNA using the Mint cDNA synthesis kit, with priming by a TRBC-specific oligonucleotide. Following uracil-DNA glycosylase treatment, a first 18-cycle PCR with universal primers M1SS and BC2_uni_R was performed on all cDNA. Per the source publication's procedure: For normalization, 1 million high-quality reads were randomly selected from each sample, with every read carrying a distinct molecular identifier. Reads sharing molecular identifiers were discarded rather than binned into consensus sequences. MiTCR, run with a Q25 quality threshold and the strictest error-elimination algorithm, handled CDR3 identification, clonotype clustering and error correction. A nonparametric unseen species model using Euler transformation provided a lower-bound estimate of total TCR beta diversity. TCRdb trimmed public reads at Q25 via fastp, called clones via MiXCR and kept in-frame beta chains. CDR3 protein sequences are deduplicated, and each keeps its most common genes and DNA. The V and J calls and clone size come from TCRdb's table, not from the authors' own analysis. The sample table shows over 750,000 distinct CDR3 sequences, and 25% are seen once. Of the sample, 9% to 9.5% is held by the ten largest clones.

The approximately 41 donors, aged about 6 to 100 years, were systemically healthy Caucasian individuals from Russia. Approximately 9.7 milliliters of peripheral blood were drawn from each donor into EDTA-treated Vacutainer tubes. PBMCs were isolated by Ficoll-Paque density-gradient centrifugation, with at least 7 million obtained per sample. Trizol reagent was used to extract total RNA from the PBMCs, yielding at least 6 micrograms per sample. For every donor, flow cytometry on a PBMC aliquot measured the percentage of naive CD45RAhigh/CD27high T cells. CDR1 and CDR2 are drawn from the germline V gene: SGDLS, YYNGEE. The CDR3 sequence holds 13 residues, the cysteine and phenylalanine included. Only the CDR3 DNA stays, 39 bases, in frame from base 1. V and J lose 0 bases and 5 bases, and a span of 7 bases separates them. Separately, the same data were catalogued under a study of T cells of mothers and their children. As noted in the second study: Donors were nine systemically healthy Caucasian individuals: three mothers and their six children. cDNA synthesis consumed the entire amount of extracted RNA, loaded at approximately 1.4 ug RNA in each 15 ul reaction. In the second PCR, the M1S primer added sample barcodes and 2-4 random nucleotides. Over 9 million TCR beta CDR3 reads came from each mother, compared with about 3 million reads from each child. Thymic selection shapes the output of TCR recombination in a similar way in related and unrelated pairs, and inherited differences have a minor effect. Normalized repertoire overlap was always slightly but never significantly higher in related than unrelated mother-child pairs. No persistent microchimeric T cell clones were found, with a detection sensitivity of around 100 clones per million clonotypes. In the study, deep NGS was used to compare the TCR beta repertoires of mothers and children, and features distinguishing related mother-child pairs from unrelated individuals were sought. The mean age was around 40 +/- 4 years for the mothers and about 12 +/- 4 years for the children. After adapter ligation was performed with NEBNext reagents, the libraries were sequenced on an Illumina HiSeq 2000 with 100+100 nt paired-end reads. Mother and child libraries were prepared a month apart and sequenced in separate runs to prevent cross-contamination. For each donor, between roughly 450,000 and 2,200,000 distinct TCR beta clonotypes were identified. Naive TCR beta clonotypes were estimated from low-frequency clonotypes matched to each donor's FACS-determined naive share, without sorting.

The receptor chain draws on TRBV9 and TRBJ2-3; the D element might be TRBD1 or TRBD2, as each aligns at 5 bases. The receptor was isolated from a boy between 10 and 17 years old in good health. The sequencing input was blood. The CDR3 reads as follows: CASSVAGRDTQYF. In nucleotide form, the sequence is TGTGCCAGCAGCGTAGCAGGGAGAGATACGCAGTATTTT.